Listed below are T cell receptor beta chains from one sample, sequenced in a study of beta chain features in type 1 diabetes. Repertoires were generated with immunoSEQ multiplex PCR, while TCRdb's copy carries only in-frame clones and drops some. The sample lists tens of thousands of clones; around three fifths were seen once. What was sequenced was Tregs from blood. The source of these receptors is a woman younger than 45 with type 1 diabetes. Both conserved end residues are part of each CDR3. D genes are given only for firm matches. Clone size is shown for a subset of rows, as once, few, many or a class of expanded clone.

v_gene	abundance	j_gene	d_gene	CDR3nt	CDR3aa
TRBV10-2	.	TRBJ2-2	.	TGCGCCAGCAGTGAACAGGGCCCTAACACCGGGGAGCTGTTTTTT	CASSEQGPNTGELFF
TRBV29-1	.	TRBJ2-1	.	TGCAGCGTTGCAGGCAGGGCCGGGGGAGTCTACAATGAGCAGTTCTTC	CSVAGRAGGVYNEQFF
TRBV5-4	.	TRBJ2-5	TRBD2	TGTGCCAGCAGTCTACTAGCGGGAGTGTCGACCCAGTACTTC	CASSLLAGVSTQYF
TRBV18	.	TRBJ1-1	.	TGTGCCAGCTCACTAGGAAACAGGGTTTCCGGCACTGAAGCTTTCTTT	CASSLGNRVSGTEAFF
TRBV19	.	TRBJ2-3	TRBD2	TGTGCCAGTAGTGATGGACTAGCGGACCCCCCGCAGTATTTT	CASSDGLADPPQYF
TRBV2	.	TRBJ1-5	TRBD1	TGTGCCAGCAGCCCCCAGGGGGTATTCAATCAGCCCCAGCATTTT	CASSPQGVFNQPQHF
TRBV6-1	few	TRBJ2-1	.	TGTGCCACCTTTCGGGGCGGGGTATTCGGTGAGCAGTTCTTC	CATFRGGVFGEQFF
TRBV15	few	TRBJ2-3	.	TGTGCCACCAGCAGTCTGCCAGGTAGTACGCAGTATTTT	CATSSLPGSTQYF
TRBV19	.	TRBJ2-2	.	TGTGCCAGTAGTATCAGGGCCGATGCCTACACCGGGGAGCTGTTTTTT	CASSIRADAYTGELFF
TRBV6-6	.	TRBJ2-7	TRBD2	TGTGCCAGCAGTTACTCGCCAGCGGGAGGCGAGCAGTACTTC	CASSYSPAGGEQYF
TRBV21-1	.	TRBJ1-3	.	TGTGCCAGCAACCCAATCTCCGGGACAGGGGGATTTGAAACTGGAAACACCATATATTTT	CASNPISGTGGFETGNTIYF
TRBV5-1	.	TRBJ1-1	.	TGCGCCAGCAGCTGGGGGGATGGACGGAACACTGAAGCTTTCTTT	CASSWGDGRNTEAFF
TRBV29-1	.	TRBJ2-5	.	TGCAGCGTTCGACCCCAGGGTCCCTTCCAAGAGACCCAGTACTTC	CSVRPQGPFQETQYF
TRBV28	few	TRBJ1-5	.	TGTGCCAGCACGTGGGGGGGTCAGCCCCAGCATTTT	CASTWGGQPQHF
TRBV19	.	TRBJ2-7	TRBD2	TGTGCCAGTAGTGGCGGGGGTTCCCACGAGCAGTACTTC	CASSGGGSHEQYF
TRBV5-1	few	TRBJ2-1	.	TGCGCCAGCAGCTTGACAGGTGACCTCTCCTACAATGAGCAGTTCTTC	CASSLTGDLSYNEQFF
TRBV6-5	few	TRBJ2-1	.	TGTGCCAGCAGAAGCCGGACTAACTCCTACAATGAGCAGTTCTTC	CASRSRTNSYNEQFF
TRBV5-1	.	TRBJ2-7	TRBD2	TGCGCCAGCAGCTTAGTCGGGACTAGCGGCTACGAGCAGTACTTC	CASSLVGTSGYEQYF
TRBV5-5	.	TRBJ2-1	TRBD2	TGTGCCAGCAGCTCCCTAGCGGGAGAAGGCTATGAGCAGTTCTTC	CASSSLAGEGYEQFF
TRBV7-6	few	TRBJ2-7	.	TGTGCCAGCAGCTTAAGGGGCTACGAGCAGTACTTC	CASSLRGYEQYF
TRBV11-2	.	TRBJ1-1	TRBD1	TGTGCCAGCAGCCCCGGACAGGGAAGGCCTGAAGCTTTCTTT	CASSPGQGRPEAFF
TRBV5-1	.	TRBJ2-1	TRBD2	TGCGCCAGCAGCCCTTATATAGCGGGAGCCTACAATGAGCAGTTCTTC	CASSPYIAGAYNEQFF
TRBV29-1	.	TRBJ2-5	TRBD1	TGCAGCGAAAAAACAGGGGGGGAGACCCAGTACTTC	CSEKTGGETQYF
TRBV27	few	TRBJ2-2	TRBD2	TGTGCCACCAAACTAGCGGGAGGTGGTGGGGAGCTGTTTTTT	CATKLAGGGGELFF
TRBV5-1	.	TRBJ2-5	TRBD1	TGCGCCAGCAGACAGGGGAGCGGTGAGACCCAGTACTTC	CASRQGSGETQYF
TRBV27	.	TRBJ1-1	.	TGTGCCAGCAGGGCCCCTTTTGGGGCGGGAGGCACTGAAGCTTTCTTT	CASRAPFGAGGTEAFF
TRBV29-1	.	TRBJ2-2	.	TGCAGCGTTGAAAAGGACAGCTTCACCGGGGAGCTGTTTTTT	CSVEKDSFTGELFF
TRBV10-3	.	TRBJ2-5	.	TGTGCCATCAGTGAGTCTCCCGTTAGCGGCCAAGAGACCCAGTACTTC	CAISESPVSGQETQYF
TRBV2	.	TRBJ2-3	TRBD1	TGTGCCAGCAGTGAAAGGGACAGTCCTAGCACAGATACGCAGTATTTT	CASSERDSPSTDTQYF
TRBV6-1	.	TRBJ1-5	.	TGTGCCAGCAGTGTTTGGGGCAGGGGAGAGGATCAGCCCCAGCATTTT	CASSVWGRGEDQPQHF
TRBV11-2	.	TRBJ1-5	.	TGTGCCAGCAGCTTAATGGGCGGGGGCAATCAGCCCCAGCATTTT	CASSLMGGGNQPQHF
TRBV6-1	.	TRBJ1-2	.	TGTGCCAGCAGTGACAGGGGAGTGAGATACACCTTC	CASSDRGVRYTF
TRBV10-3	few	TRBJ2-3	TRBD2	TGTGCCATCAGGCCCGCTAGCGGTTCCACAGATACGCAGTATTTT	CAIRPASGSTDTQYF
TRBV18	.	TRBJ1-2	.	TGTGCCAGCTCACCGAAGAAACTTTCATCGGGCTATGGCTACACCTTC	CASSPKKLSSGYGYTF
TRBV29-1	.	TRBJ2-2	TRBD2	TGCAGCGCTGGAATAGCGGGAGGGCCCGGGGAGCTGTTTTTT	CSAGIAGGPGELFF
TRBV10-1	few	TRBJ2-7	TRBD2	TGCGCCAGCAGTGAGTCGGGGGAGGGCTACGAGCAGTACTTC	CASSESGEGYEQYF
TRBV5-4	few	TRBJ2-4	TRBD2	TGTGCCAGCAGCTTGAAGGTAGCGGGAGTAGGTTACAAAAACATTCAGTACTTC	CASSLKVAGVGYKNIQYF
TRBV7-3	.	TRBJ1-2	.	TGTGCCAGCAGCCTCGGACTGAACAGCGGCTACACCTTC	CASSLGLNSGYTF